This TCR beta chain was captured by sequencing in a study of CD8+ T cells in alopecia areata. The CDR3 is made up of 14 amino acids. The junction had 5 bases not matched to a gene; V was cut back by 6 bases and J by 5 bases. CDR1 and CDR2 from the germline V gene are SNHLY and FYNNEI. After isolation, RNA underwent reverse transcription to generate cDNA as the sequencing template. Libraries were prepared by immunoSEQ multiplex PCR; TCRdb keeps only in-frame clonotypes and omits some of them. This sample has more than 95,000 clones, with approximately 57% found just once. As for treatment: oral pan-JAK inhibitor, 5-10 mg twice daily. This clone turned up a few times.

This chain uses TRBV2 with TRBJ2-5; 11 bases map to TRBD2. This sample comprised CD4+ T cells sorted from blood, obtained at week 4, from a patient treated with tofacitinib. This receptor was taken from a human donor with alopecia areata. The CDR3 coding sequence is TGTGCCAGCAGCTTAGCGGGGGGGCGGGAGACCCAGTACTTC. Protein sequence: CASSLAGGRETQYF.